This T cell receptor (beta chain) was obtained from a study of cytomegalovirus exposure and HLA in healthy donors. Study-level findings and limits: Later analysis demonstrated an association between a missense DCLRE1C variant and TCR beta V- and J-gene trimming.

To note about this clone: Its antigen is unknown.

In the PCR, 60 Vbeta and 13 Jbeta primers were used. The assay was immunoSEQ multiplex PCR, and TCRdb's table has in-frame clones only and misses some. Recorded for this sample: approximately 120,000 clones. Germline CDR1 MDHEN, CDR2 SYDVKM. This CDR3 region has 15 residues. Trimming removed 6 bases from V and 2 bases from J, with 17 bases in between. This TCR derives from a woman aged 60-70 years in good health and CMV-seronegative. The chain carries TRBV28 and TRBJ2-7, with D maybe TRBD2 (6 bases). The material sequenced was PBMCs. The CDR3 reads CASRTAGNPTYEQYF. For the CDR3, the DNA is TGTGCCAGCAGGACAGCGGGCAACCCAACCTACGAGCAGTACTTC. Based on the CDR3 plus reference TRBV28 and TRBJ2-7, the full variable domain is DVKVTQSSRYLVKRTGEKVFLECVQDMDHENMFWYRQDPGLGLRLIYFSYDVKMKEKGDIPEGYSVSREKKERFSLILESASTNQTSMYLCASRTAGNPTYEQYFGPGTRLTVT.